A selection of T cell receptor beta chains follows, all from one sample in a study of blood T cell repertoires in COVID-19. Measured with immunoSEQ multiplex PCR; TCRdb has only the in-frame clones, and not every one. The sample includes under 200,000 clones, 86% seen only once; the top ten take 4.5% to 6.5%. Sample: PBMCs or T cells enriched from blood (not recorded which). These TCRs come from a man aged 40-55 years with acute COVID-19. The CDR3 runs from the conserved cysteine through the conserved F or W. A D gene is named only where the DNA matches it firmly. Where a row states a size, it is once, few, many or the class of an expanded clone; other rows omit it.

d_call j_call clone_size v_call cdr3_nt cdr3_aa
TRBD2 TRBJ2-5 - TRBV5-4 TGTGCCAGCACCTCCGGGACTAGGATAGAGACCCAGTACTTC CASTSGTRIETQYF
- TRBJ1-6 - TRBV28 TGTGCCAGCTTGGGTAGGGAGGGAGGGAATTCACCCCTCCACTTT CASLGREGGNSPLHF
- TRBJ1-5 once TRBV27 TGTGCCAGCAGTTTACAACAGGCAATGGCTCGCAATCAGCCCCAGCATTTT CASSLQQAMARNQPQHF
- TRBJ2-2 - TRBV24-1 TGTGCCACCACTACGGGCGGGGAGCTGTTTTTT CATTTGGELFF
TRBD2 TRBJ2-1 - TRBV5-1 TGCGCCAGCAGCTTGGGGAGGCGGGGGGAGCAGTTCTTC CASSLGRRGEQFF
- TRBJ1-2 - TRBV7-2 TGTGCCAGCAGAATGGGAGGAGAGGTCGATGGCTACACCTTC CASRMGGEVDGYTF
- TRBJ1-2 - TRBV28 TGTGCCATACCCGGGACTACCAACTATGGCTACACCTTC CAIPGTTNYGYTF
- TRBJ1-2 - TRBV14 TGTGCCAGCAGCCAAGATAGGGGGTTCTACGGCTACACCTTC CASSQDRGFYGYTF
TRBD2 TRBJ2-1 - TRBV7-6 TGTGCCAGCAGCTTAGGCAGCGGGAGTACCAATGAGCAGTTCTTC CASSLGSGSTNEQFF
- TRBJ2-3 - TRBV12-3/TRBV12-4 TGTGCCAGCAGTTTTTCTAGAGGAGATACGCAGTATTTT CASSFSRGDTQYF
- TRBJ1-6 - TRBV30 TGTGCCTGGAGCGTAAGAGATTATAATTCACCCCTCCACTTT CAWSVRDYNSPLHF
TRBD1 TRBJ2-7 - TRBV4-3 TGCGCCAGCAGCTCTAGGACAGGGTCCTACGAGCAGTACTTC CASSSRTGSYEQYF
TRBD1 TRBJ2-7 - TRBV29-1 TGCAGCGTTAGGACAGGGGGTCTGAAAGAGCAGTACTTC CSVRTGGLKEQYF
- TRBJ2-3 - TRBV4-1 TGCGCCAGCAGCCTCTACTCCACAGATACGCAGTATTTT CASSLYSTDTQYF
TRBD2 TRBJ2-3 - TRBV7-2 TGTGCCAGCATGCTGAGCGGGGGCACAGATACGCAGTATTTT CASMLSGGTDTQYF
TRBD2 TRBJ2-7 - TRBV5-4 TGTGCCAGCAGCTCCGGGACTAACTACGAGCAGTACTTC CASSSGTNYEQYF
TRBD1 TRBJ2-1 - TRBV7-2 TGTGCCAGCAGCTTACGGACAGGGGATGAGCAGTTCTTC CASSLRTGDEQFF
TRBD1 TRBJ2-7 - TRBV6-5 TGTGCCAGCGCTGCCTCCAGGGGGTTCTACGAGCAGTACTTC CASAASRGFYEQYF
- TRBJ1-1 - TRBV29-1 TGCAGCGCTCAGGGTAACACTGAAGCTTTCTTT CSAQGNTEAFF
- TRBJ1-1 - TRBV6-5 TGTGCCACTCTAACCGGGACAACGAACACTGAAGCTTTCTTT CATLTGTTNTEAFF
TRBD2 TRBJ2-5 once TRBV19 TGTGCCAGTAGCCCGGACGCAACTAGCGCGGGGTACTTC CASSPDATSAGYF
- TRBJ2-5 - TRBV6-5 TGTGCCAGCAGTTACTCGATAACACTCGGGACAAAGACCCAGTACTTC CASSYSITLGTKTQYF
- TRBJ1-4 once TRBV19 TGTGCCAGTAGCCCTGGGAGTTCAACTAATGAAAAACTGTTTTTT CASSPGSSTNEKLFF
- TRBJ2-2 - TRBV7-2 TGTGCCAGCAGCCCAGCGGCGTTTCTCACCGGGGAGCTGTTTTTT CASSPAAFLTGELFF
- TRBJ1-2 - TRBV30 TGTGCCTGGAGTCCGAGGATAGGCTACACCTTC CAWSPRIGYTF
TRBD2 TRBJ2-3 once TRBV5-1 TGCGCCAGCAGCGTAGCGGGAGTAGGGACAGATACGCAGTATTTT CASSVAGVGTDTQYF
- TRBJ2-5 - TRBV7-6 TGTGCCAGCAGCCGCCGAGGAGCCCAAGAGACCCAGTACTTC CASSRRGAQETQYF
- TRBJ1-2 once TRBV28 TGTGCCAGCAGGGGCAGGGCCTACTATGGCTACACCTTC CASRGRAYYGYTF
- TRBJ2-3 - TRBV4-3 TGCGCCAGCAGCCAACGTTACCTAGCGACTACAGGAGATACGCAGTATTTT CASSQRYLATTGDTQYF
TRBD1 TRBJ2-6 - TRBV2 TGTGCCAGGGGACAGGGGGCCGGGGCCAACGTCCTGACTTTC CARGQGAGANVLTF
TRBD2 TRBJ2-1 - TRBV11-3 TGTGCCGGGGAGCGGGAGGTAAATGAGCAGTTCTTC CAGEREVNEQFF
TRBD2 TRBJ2-5 - TRBV12-3/TRBV12-4 TGTGCCAGCAATGATCTAGCGGAAGAGACCCAGTACTTC CASNDLAEETQYF
- TRBJ2-7 - TRBV6-5 TGTGCCACGAACCTTCGCGGCGGTAGCGGCGAGCAGTACTTC CATNLRGGSGEQYF
- TRBJ1-2 once TRBV18 TGTGCCAGCTCACCCGAACAGGGAACTCATGGCTACACCTTC CASSPEQGTHGYTF